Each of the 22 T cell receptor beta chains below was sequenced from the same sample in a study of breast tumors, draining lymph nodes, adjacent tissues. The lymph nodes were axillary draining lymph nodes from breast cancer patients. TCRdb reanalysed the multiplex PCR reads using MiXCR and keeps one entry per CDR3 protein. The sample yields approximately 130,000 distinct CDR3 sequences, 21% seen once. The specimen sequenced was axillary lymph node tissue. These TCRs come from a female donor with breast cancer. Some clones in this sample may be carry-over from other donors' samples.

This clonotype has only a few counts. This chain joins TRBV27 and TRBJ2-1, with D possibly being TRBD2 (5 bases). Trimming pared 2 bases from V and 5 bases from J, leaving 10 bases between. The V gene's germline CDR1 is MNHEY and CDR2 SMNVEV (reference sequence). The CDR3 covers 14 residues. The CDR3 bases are TGTGCCAGCAGTTTAAGTAGCGTCAACAATGAGCAGTTCTTC. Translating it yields CASSLSSVNNEQFF.

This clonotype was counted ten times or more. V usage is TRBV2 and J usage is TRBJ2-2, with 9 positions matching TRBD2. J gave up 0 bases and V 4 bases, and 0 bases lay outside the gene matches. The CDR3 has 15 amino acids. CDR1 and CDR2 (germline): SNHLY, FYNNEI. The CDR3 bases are TGTGCCAGCAGTGGACTAGCGGCGAACACCGGGGAGCTGTTTTTT. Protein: CASSGLAANTGELFF.

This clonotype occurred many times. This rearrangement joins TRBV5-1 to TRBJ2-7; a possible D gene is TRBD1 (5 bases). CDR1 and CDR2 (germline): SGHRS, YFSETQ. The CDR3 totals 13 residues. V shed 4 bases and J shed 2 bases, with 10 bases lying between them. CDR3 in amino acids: CASSTDSTYEQYF. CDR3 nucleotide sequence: TGCGCCAGCAGCACAGACAGTACCTACGAGCAGTACTTC.

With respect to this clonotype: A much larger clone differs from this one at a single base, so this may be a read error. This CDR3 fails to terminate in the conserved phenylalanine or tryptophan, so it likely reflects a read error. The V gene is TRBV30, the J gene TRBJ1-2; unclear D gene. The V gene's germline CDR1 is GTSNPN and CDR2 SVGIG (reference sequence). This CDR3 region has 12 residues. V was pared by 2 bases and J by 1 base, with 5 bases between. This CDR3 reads CAWSSGNYGYTS. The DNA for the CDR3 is TGTGCCTGGAGTTCGGGTAACTATGGCTACACCTCC.

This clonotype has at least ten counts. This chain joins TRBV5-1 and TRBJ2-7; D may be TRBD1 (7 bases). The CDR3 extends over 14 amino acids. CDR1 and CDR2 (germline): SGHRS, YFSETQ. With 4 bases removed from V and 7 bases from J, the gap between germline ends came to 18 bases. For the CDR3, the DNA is TGCGCCAGCAGCACACGACAGGGCGGGGCAGAGCAGTACTTC. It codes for CASSTRQGGAEQYF.

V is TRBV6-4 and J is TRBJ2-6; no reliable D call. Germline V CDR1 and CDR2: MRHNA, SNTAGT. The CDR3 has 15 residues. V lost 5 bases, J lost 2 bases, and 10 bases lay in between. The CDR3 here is CASSSQGTGANVLTF. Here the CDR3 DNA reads TGTGCCAGCAGTTCCCAAGGAACTGGGGCCAACGTCCTGACTTTC.

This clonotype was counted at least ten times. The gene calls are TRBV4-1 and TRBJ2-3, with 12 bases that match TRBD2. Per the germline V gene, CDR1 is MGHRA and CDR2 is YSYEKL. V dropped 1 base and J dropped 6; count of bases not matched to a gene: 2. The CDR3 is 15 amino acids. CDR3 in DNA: TGCGCCAGCAGCCAAGGGACTAGCGGGATGGATACGCAGTATTTT. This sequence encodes CASSQGTSGMDTQYF.

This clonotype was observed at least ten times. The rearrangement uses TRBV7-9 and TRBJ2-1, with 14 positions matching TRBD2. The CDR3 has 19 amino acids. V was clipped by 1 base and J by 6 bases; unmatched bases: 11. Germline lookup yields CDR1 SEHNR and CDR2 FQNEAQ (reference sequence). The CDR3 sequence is CASSLVGTSGSPYRNEQFF. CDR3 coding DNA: TGTGCCAGCAGCTTAGTTGGGACTAGCGGGAGCCCCTACCGCAATGAGCAGTTCTTC.

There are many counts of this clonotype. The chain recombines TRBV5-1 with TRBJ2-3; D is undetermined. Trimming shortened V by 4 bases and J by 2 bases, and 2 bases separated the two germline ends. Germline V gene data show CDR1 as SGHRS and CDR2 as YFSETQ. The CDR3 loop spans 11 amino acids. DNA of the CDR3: TGCGCCAGCAGCGCCACAGATACGCAGTATTTT. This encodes CASSATDTQYF.

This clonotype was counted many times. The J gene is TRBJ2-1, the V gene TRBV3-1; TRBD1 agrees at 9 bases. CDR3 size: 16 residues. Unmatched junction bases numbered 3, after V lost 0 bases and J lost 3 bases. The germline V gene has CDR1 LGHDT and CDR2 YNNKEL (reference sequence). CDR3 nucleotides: TGTGCCAGCAGCCAAGATGGGACAGGGCTCTACAATGAGCAGTTCTTC. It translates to CASSQDGTGLYNEQFF.

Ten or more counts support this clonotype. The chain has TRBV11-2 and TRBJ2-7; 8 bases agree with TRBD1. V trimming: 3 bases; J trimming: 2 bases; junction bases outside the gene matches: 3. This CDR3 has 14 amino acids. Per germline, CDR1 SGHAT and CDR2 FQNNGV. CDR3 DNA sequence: TGTGCCAGCAGCTTGGACAGGGAGACCTACGAGCAGTACTTC. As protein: CASSLDRETYEQYF.

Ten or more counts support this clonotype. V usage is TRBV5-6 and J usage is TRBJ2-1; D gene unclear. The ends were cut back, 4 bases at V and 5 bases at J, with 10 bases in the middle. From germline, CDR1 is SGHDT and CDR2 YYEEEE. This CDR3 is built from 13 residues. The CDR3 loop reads CASSRGPDNEQFF. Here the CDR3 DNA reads TGTGCCAGCAGCCGCGGACCGGACAATGAGCAGTTCTTC.

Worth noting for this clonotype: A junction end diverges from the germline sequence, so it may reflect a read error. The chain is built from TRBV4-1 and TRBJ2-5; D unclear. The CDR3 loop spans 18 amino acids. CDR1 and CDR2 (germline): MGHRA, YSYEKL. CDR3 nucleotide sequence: TGCGCCAGCAGCCAAGATCGCGATGGACGCCGGGTACAAGGGACCCAGTACTTC. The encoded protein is CASSQDRDGRRVQGTQYF.

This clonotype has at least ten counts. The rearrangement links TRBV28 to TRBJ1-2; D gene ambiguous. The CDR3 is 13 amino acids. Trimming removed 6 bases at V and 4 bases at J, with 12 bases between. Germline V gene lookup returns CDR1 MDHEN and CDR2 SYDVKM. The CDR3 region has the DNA TGTGCCAGCAGGGAACCGGGTCTCTATGGCTACACCTTC. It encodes CASREPGLYGYTF.

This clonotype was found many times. Written as DNA, the CDR3 is TGCAGTGCTAGACCGGGACACTCTGGAAACACCATATATTTT. Amino acid sequence: CSARPGHSGNTIYF. J is TRBJ1-3 and V is TRBV20-1, with D possibly TRBD1 on 6 matching bases. V was cut by 2 bases and J by 0 bases, with 8 bases left in between. Germline CDR1 is DFQATT and CDR2 is SNEGSKA (reference sequence). This CDR3 contains 14 residues.

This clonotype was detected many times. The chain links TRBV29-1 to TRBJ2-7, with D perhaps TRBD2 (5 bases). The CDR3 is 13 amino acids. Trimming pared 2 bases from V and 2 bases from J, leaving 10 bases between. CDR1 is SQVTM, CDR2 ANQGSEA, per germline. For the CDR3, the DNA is TGCAGCGTTGAACACGGGGATCCCTACGAGCAGTACTTC. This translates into CSVEHGDPYEQYF.

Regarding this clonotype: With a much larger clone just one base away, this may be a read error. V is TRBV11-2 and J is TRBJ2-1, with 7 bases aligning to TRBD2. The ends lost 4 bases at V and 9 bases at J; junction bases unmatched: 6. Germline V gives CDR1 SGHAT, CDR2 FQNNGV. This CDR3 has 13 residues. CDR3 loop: CASSYSWEGEQFF. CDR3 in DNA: TGTGCCAGCAGCTATTCATGGGAGGGTGAGCAGTTCTTC. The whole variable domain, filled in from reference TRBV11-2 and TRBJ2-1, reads EAGVAQSPRYKIIEKRQSVAFWCNPISGHATLYWYQQILGQGPKLLIQFQNNGVVDDSQLPKDRFSAERLKGVDSTLKIQPAKLEDSAVYLCASSYSWEGEQFFGPGTRLTVL.

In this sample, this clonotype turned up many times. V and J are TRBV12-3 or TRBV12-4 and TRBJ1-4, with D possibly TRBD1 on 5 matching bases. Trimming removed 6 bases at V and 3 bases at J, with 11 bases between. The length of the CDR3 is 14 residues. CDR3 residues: CASSPGGANEKLFF. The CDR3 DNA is TGTGCCAGCAGCCCTGGAGGGGCTAATGAAAAACTGTTTTTT.

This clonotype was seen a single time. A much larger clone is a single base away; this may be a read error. CDR3 nucleotide sequence: TGTGCCAGCCCGCCGACCGGGACAGGGGATCAGCCCCAGCATTTT. Translated, it gives CASPPTGTGDQPQHF. The genes are TRBV18 and TRBJ1-5; 10 bases are shared with TRBD1. The CDR3 extends over 15 amino acids. Trimming removed 8 bases from V and 5 bases from J; junction bases left unmatched: 9. The germline V gene has CDR1 KGHSH and CDR2 LQKENI.

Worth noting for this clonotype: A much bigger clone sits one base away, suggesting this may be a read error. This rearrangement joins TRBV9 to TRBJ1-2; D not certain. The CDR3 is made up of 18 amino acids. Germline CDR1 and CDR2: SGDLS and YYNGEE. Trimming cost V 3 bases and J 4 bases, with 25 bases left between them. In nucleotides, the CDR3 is TGTGCCAGCAGCGCCCAACGGGGATCAAGGGCTGAGCCCTATGGCTACACCTTC. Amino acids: CASSAQRGSRAEPYGYTF.

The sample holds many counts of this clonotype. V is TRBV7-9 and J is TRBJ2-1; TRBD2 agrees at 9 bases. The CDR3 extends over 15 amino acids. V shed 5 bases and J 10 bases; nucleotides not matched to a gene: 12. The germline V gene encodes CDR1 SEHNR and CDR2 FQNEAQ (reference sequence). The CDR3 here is CASSERGVGGGEQFF. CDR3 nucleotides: TGTGCCAGCAGCGAGCGGGGGGTGGGAGGAGGAGAGCAGTTCTTC.

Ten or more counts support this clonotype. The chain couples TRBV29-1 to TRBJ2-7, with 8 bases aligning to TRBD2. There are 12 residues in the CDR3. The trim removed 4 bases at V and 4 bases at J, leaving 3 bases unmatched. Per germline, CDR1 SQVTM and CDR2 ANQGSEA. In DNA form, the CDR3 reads TGCAGCGTTGGTCGGGAGGGTTACGAGCAGTACTTC. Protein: CSVGREGYEQYF.